A selection of T cell receptor beta chains follows, all from one sample in a study of blood T cell repertoires in COVID-19. The method was immunoSEQ multiplex PCR; TCRdb's version includes in-frame clones alone and lacks a portion of them. The table includes approximately 200,000 clones, 90% to 95% detected once. Sequencing was performed on peripheral blood. The receptors derive from a man aged 30 to 45 with COVID-19, enrolled during active disease. Each CDR3 is given with its conserved first and last residue. A D gene is named only where the DNA matches it firmly. Only part of the rows carry a size: once, few, many, or a class if the clone is expanded.

j_gene	d_gene	abundance	v_gene	CDR3aa	CDR3nt
TRBJ2-2	TRBD1	-	TRBV7-9	CASSLRGQYTGELFF	TGTGCCAGCAGCTTAAGGGGACAGTACACCGGGGAGCTGTTTTTT
TRBJ1-1	-	few	TRBV5-4	CASSFVQGNTEAFF	TGTGCCAGCAGCTTTGTGCAGGGGAACACTGAAGCTTTCTTT
TRBJ2-7	TRBD1	-	TRBV6-1	CASSDLGQGTNEQYF	TGTGCCAGCAGTGACCTAGGACAGGGTACCAACGAGCAGTACTTC
TRBJ1-1	TRBD1	-	TRBV7-2	CASRTGDLSTEAFF	TGTGCCAGCAGGACAGGGGATTTGAGCACTGAAGCTTTCTTT
TRBJ1-4	-	-	TRBV5-1	CASSLASGALNEKLFF	TGCGCCAGCAGCTTGGCAAGCGGCGCCCTTAATGAAAAACTGTTTTTT
TRBJ2-3	TRBD2	-	TRBV6-4	CASSEPAGAITDTQYF	TGTGCCAGCAGTGAGCCAGCGGGGGCTATCACAGATACGCAGTATTTT
TRBJ2-5	-	-	TRBV19	CASSIARETQYF	TGTGCCAGTAGTATAGCCAGGGAGACCCAGTACTTC
TRBJ1-1	-	-	TRBV28	CASRAGAFEAFF	TGTGCCAGCAGAGCCGGTGCCTTTGAAGCTTTCTTT
TRBJ2-7	-	-	TRBV7-9	CASSLGAQAYEQYF	TGTGCCAGCAGCTTAGGCGCGCAGGCCTACGAGCAGTACTTC
TRBJ2-3	TRBD2	-	TRBV9	CASSVVGASGGVPDTQYF	TGTGCCAGCAGCGTAGTTGGGGCTAGCGGGGGGGTTCCGGATACGCAGTATTTT
TRBJ1-5	-	-	TRBV9	CASSASDSNQPQHF	TGTGCCAGCAGCGCCTCAGATAGCAATCAGCCCCAGCATTTT
TRBJ1-5	-	few	TRBV12-1	CASSPGQGDQPQHF	TGTGCCAGCAGCCCCGGACAGGGGGATCAGCCCCAGCATTTT
TRBJ2-7	TRBD1	-	TRBV12-5	CASGLGTGTGLNEQYF	TGTGCTAGTGGTTTGGGAACCGGGACAGGGTTAAACGAGCAGTACTTC
TRBJ2-6	-	-	TRBV3-1/TRBV3-2	CASSHTDSGANVLTF	TGTGCCAGCAGCCATACTGACTCTGGGGCCAACGTCCTGACTTTC
TRBJ2-1	TRBD2	-	TRBV30	CAWSLPGLAQFF	TGTGCCTGGAGTTTGCCGGGACTAGCGCAGTTCTTC
TRBJ1-6	-	once	TRBV2	CASSEFASSYNSPLHF	TGTGCCAGCAGTGAATTCGCGAGCTCCTATAATTCACCCCTCCACTTT
TRBJ2-5	-	-	TRBV7-7	CASSQAGQETQYF	TGTGCCAGCAGCCAAGCGGGCCAAGAGACCCAGTACTTC
TRBJ1-5	TRBD1	-	TRBV30	CAWTGTGDQPQHF	TGTGCCTGGACCGGGACAGGGGACCAGCCCCAGCATTTT
TRBJ2-7	-	-	TRBV11-2	CASSLKPSAEYEQYF	TGTGCCAGCAGCTTAAAGCCCAGCGCAGAGTACGAGCAGTACTTC
TRBJ2-5	TRBD2	-	TRBV6-6	CASSQLTSAPAQYF	TGTGCCAGCAGTCAACTCACTAGCGCCCCTGCCCAGTACTTC
TRBJ1-5	TRBD1	-	TRBV4-1	CASSSQDRGGQPQHF	TGCGCCAGCAGCTCACAAGACAGGGGAGGTCAGCCCCAGCATTTT
TRBJ1-5	TRBD1	-	TRBV28	CASSDGTATNQPQHF	TGTGCCAGCAGTGATGGGACAGCTACAAATCAGCCCCAGCATTTT
TRBJ1-2	TRBD1	-	TRBV19	CASSETGSDGYTF	TGTGCCAGTAGCGAGACAGGGTCGGATGGCTACACCTTC
TRBJ1-1	TRBD1	-	TRBV3-1/TRBV3-2	CASSQDPSWDRGLAFF	TGTGCCAGCAGCCAAGATCCTTCTTGGGACAGGGGTTTAGCTTTCTTT
TRBJ2-7	TRBD1	-	TRBV19	CASSKGTGAYEQYF	TGTGCCAGTAGTAAAGGGACAGGGGCCTACGAGCAGTACTTC
TRBJ2-5	TRBD2	-	TRBV12-3/TRBV12-4	CASSFAGGETQYF	TGTGCCAGCAGTTTCGCGGGGGGAGAGACCCAGTACTTC
TRBJ1-2	-	-	TRBV18	CASSPWDTANYGYTF	TGTGCCAGCTCACCGTGGGACACCGCTAACTATGGCTACACCTTC
TRBJ1-2	-	-	TRBV7-9	CASSLFFGENYGYTF	TGTGCCAGCAGCTTATTTTTCGGGGAAAACTATGGCTACACCTTC
TRBJ2-5	-	-	TRBV7-7	CASSLAGVGETQYF	TGTGCCAGCAGCTTAGCAGGGGTTGGGGAGACCCAGTACTTC
TRBJ1-5	TRBD1	once	TRBV5-1	CASSLGTGAGQPQHF	TGCGCCAGCAGCTTAGGGACAGGGGCCGGTCAGCCCCAGCATTTT
TRBJ1-6	-	-	TRBV5-6	CASSHISHRDYNSPLHF	TGTGCCAGCAGCCACATTTCGCACAGGGACTATAATTCACCCCTCCACTTT
TRBJ2-1	-	-	TRBV6-5	CASSYSNSNNEQFF	TGTGCCAGCAGTTACTCTAACAGCAATAATGAGCAGTTCTTC
TRBJ2-4	-	-	TRBV2	CASSFKNIQYF	TGTGCCAGCAGCTTCAAAAACATTCAGTACTTC
TRBJ1-1	-	-	TRBV19	CASSSGTTSLKNTEAFF	TGTGCCAGTAGTTCCGGGACAACATCCTTAAAGAACACTGAAGCTTTCTTT
TRBJ1-4	-	-	TRBV18	CASSPSGDGGEKLFF	TGTGCCAGCTCACCATCGGGGGATGGAGGTGAAAAACTGTTTTTT
TRBJ1-1	TRBD1	once	TRBV19	CASRLTGLGTEAFF	TGTGCCAGTAGGCTGACAGGGCTGGGGACTGAAGCTTTCTTT
TRBJ1-2	TRBD1	-	TRBV7-2	CASSPPGTVHGYTF	TGTGCCAGCAGCCCACCCGGGACAGTCCATGGCTACACCTTC
TRBJ2-3	TRBD1	-	TRBV5-1	CASSFRDRASTDTQYF	TGCGCCAGCAGCTTCAGGGACAGGGCTAGCACAGATACGCAGTATTTT
TRBJ2-7	TRBD1	-	TRBV4-1	CASRAPGRGSYEQYF	TGCGCCAGCAGAGCCCCGGGCAGGGGGTCCTACGAGCAGTACTTC
TRBJ1-2	TRBD1	-	TRBV6-5	CASSIGTVGGYTF	TGTGCCAGCAGTATAGGGACAGTGGGGGGCTACACCTTC
TRBJ1-2	TRBD1	-	TRBV6-5	CASRDRESIGGYTF	TGTGCCAGCCGGGACAGGGAGTCTATCGGTGGCTACACCTTC
TRBJ1-1	-	once	TRBV13	CASKRTDMNTEAFF	TGTGCCAGCAAGAGGACAGATATGAACACTGAAGCTTTCTTT
TRBJ2-7	-	once	TRBV7-9	CASSSRQDSYEQYF	TGTGCCAGCAGCTCCAGACAGGATTCCTACGAGCAGTACTTC
TRBJ2-7	-	-	TRBV2	CASSERGSLGEQYF	TGTGCCAGCAGTGAAAGGGGCTCATTAGGGGAGCAGTACTTC
TRBJ2-2	TRBD2	-	TRBV12-5	CASGLGLAGANTGELFF	TGTGCTAGTGGTTTAGGACTAGCGGGGGCGAACACCGGGGAGCTGTTTTTT
TRBJ2-3	-	few	TRBV5-5	CASRATGTDTQYF	TGTGCCAGCAGAGCGACAGGCACAGATACGCAGTATTTT
TRBJ1-5	TRBD1	-	TRBV12-5	CASGSDRASQPQHF	TGTGCTAGTGGTTCCGACAGGGCCTCTCAGCCCCAGCATTTT
TRBJ2-7	-	-	TRBV6-6	CASSYSDRKEQYF	TGTGCCAGCAGTTACAGTGACAGGAAAGAGCAGTACTTC
TRBJ2-7	-	-	TRBV10-3	CAISELDGGYEQYF	TGTGCCATCAGTGAGTTAGATGGCGGCTACGAGCAGTACTTC
TRBJ2-7	TRBD2	-	TRBV6-1	CASSEPSGGYEQYF	TGTGCCAGCAGTGAACCCTCGGGGGGCTACGAGCAGTACTTC
TRBJ2-7	TRBD2	-	TRBV20-1	CSAASGHEQYF	TGCAGTGCTGCTAGCGGCCACGAGCAGTACTTC
TRBJ2-7	TRBD2	-	TRBV9	CASSADAGGAYEQYF	TGTGCCAGCAGCGCCGACGCGGGGGGCGCCTACGAGCAGTACTTC
TRBJ2-7	-	-	TRBV5-4	CASSLAAGSDEQYF	TGTGCCAGCAGCTTGGCGGCAGGGTCCGACGAGCAGTACTTC
TRBJ2-7	-	-	TRBV10-3	CAISEPRQGGLYEQYF	TGTGCCATCAGTGAGCCAAGACAGGGAGGTCTCTACGAGCAGTACTTC
TRBJ1-1	TRBD1	-	TRBV2	CASSETGLNTEAFF	TGTGCCAGCAGTGAGACAGGGTTGAACACTGAAGCTTTCTTT
TRBJ1-5	TRBD1	-	TRBV6-2/TRBV6-3	CASSPSDRDSNQPQHF	TGTGCCAGCAGCCCTTCGGACAGGGATAGCAATCAGCCCCAGCATTTT
TRBJ2-3	TRBD2	-	TRBV7-3	CASSSGLAGGPDTQYF	TGTGCCAGCAGCTCCGGACTAGCGGGGGGGCCCGACACGCAGTATTTT
TRBJ1-2	TRBD1	-	TRBV18	CASSPSGQTYGYTF	TGTGCCAGCTCACCATCGGGACAGACCTATGGCTACACCTTC
TRBJ2-1	TRBD2	-	TRBV19	CASSIGSGGYNEQFF	TGTGCCAGTAGTATAGGGAGCGGGGGGTACAATGAGCAGTTCTTC
TRBJ2-7	-	-	TRBV5-4	CASSTKDSGSYEQYF	TGTGCCAGCAGCACGAAGGACTCTGGCTCCTACGAGCAGTACTTC